The TCR beta chain under discussion was sequenced for a study of T cells in Graves' hyperthyroidism and ophthalmopathy. RNA transcripts yielded amplified TCR beta CDR3 regions. HTBI primers were employed in a first-round RT-PCR of the TCR CDR3. TCRdb re-analysed the multiplex PCR reads in MiXCR, keeping a single row per CDR3 protein. The profile shows some 510,000 distinct CDR3 sequences, about half of them singletons. CDR1 and CDR2 from the germline V gene are LNHNV and YYDKDF (reference sequence). V gave up 1 base and J gave up 6 bases, with 10 bases separating them. CDR3 length: 14 amino acids. This clonotype showed up many times.

Sequenced material: peripheral blood or thyroid tissue (not recorded which). The TCR originated in a woman in her late teens or twenties with Graves' hyperthyroidism. This rearrangement joins TRBV15 to TRBJ1-5; D is unclear. The CDR3 nucleotides read TGTGCCACCAGCAGAGTTCTAGGTGTTCAGCCCCAGCATTTT. Translated, it gives CATSRVLGVQPQHF.